The text below deals with one T cell receptor (beta chain). The antigen is not known. This specimen comes from a study of cytomegalovirus exposure and HLA in healthy donors. General observations from the study: Follow-up analysis seemed to connect common viral pathogens with several of the most significant clusters identified. Reports indicate that TCR beta sequences accurately predicted the HLA-A and HLA-B alleles of most subjects.

Amplification used 60 Vbeta primers and 13 Jbeta primers. Sequencing was performed with immunoSEQ multiplex PCR; in TCRdb, only in-frame clones are kept and a portion is missing. The data hold around 85,000 clones, with around three quarters observed a single time. Each donor was nominally healthy when sampled (though unrecorded immune exposures were likely). Deletions cut 5 bases from V and 5 bases from J, with 11 bases between. This CDR3 is 13 amino acids long. The V gene's germline CDR1 is MRHNA and CDR2 SNTAGT. The sequenced material came from PBMCs. The chain employs TRBV6-4 and TRBJ2-3; D possibly corresponds to TRBD2 (6 bases). The receptor's source is a male donor in good health and CMV-seronegative. The chain's CDR3 is CASSSGLGDTQYF. For the CDR3, the DNA is TGTGCCAGCAGTAGCGGGCTGGGAGATACGCAGTATTTT.